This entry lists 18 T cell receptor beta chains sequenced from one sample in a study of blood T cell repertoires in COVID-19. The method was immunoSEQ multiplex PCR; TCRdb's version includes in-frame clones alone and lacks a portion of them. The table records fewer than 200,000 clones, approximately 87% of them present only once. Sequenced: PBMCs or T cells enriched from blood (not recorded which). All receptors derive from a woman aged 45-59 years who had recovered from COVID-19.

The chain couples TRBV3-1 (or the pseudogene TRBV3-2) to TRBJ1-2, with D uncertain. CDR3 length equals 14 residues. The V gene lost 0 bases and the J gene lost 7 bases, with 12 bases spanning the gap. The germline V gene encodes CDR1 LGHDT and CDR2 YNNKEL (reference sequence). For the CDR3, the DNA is TGTGCCAGCAGCCAAGAGTTGGCAGGCTCTGGCTACACCTTC. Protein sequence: CASSQELAGSGYTF.

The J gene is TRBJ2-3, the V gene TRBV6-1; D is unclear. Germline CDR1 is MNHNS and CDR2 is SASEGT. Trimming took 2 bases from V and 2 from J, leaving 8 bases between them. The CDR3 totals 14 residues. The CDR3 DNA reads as TGTGCCAGCAGTGAAACCAGGCTCACAGATACGCAGTATTTT. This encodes CASSETRLTDTQYF.

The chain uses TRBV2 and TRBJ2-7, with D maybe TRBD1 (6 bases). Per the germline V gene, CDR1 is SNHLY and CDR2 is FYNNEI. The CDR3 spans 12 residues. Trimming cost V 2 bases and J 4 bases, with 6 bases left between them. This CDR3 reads CASSEQGYEQYV. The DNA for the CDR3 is TGTGCCAGCAGTGAACAGGGGTACGAGCAGTACGTC.

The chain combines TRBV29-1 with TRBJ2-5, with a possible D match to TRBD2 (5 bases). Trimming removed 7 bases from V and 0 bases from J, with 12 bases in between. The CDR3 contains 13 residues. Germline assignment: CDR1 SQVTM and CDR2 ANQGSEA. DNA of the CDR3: TGCAGCGCGAGCTGGAGGAACCAAGAGACCCAGTACTTC. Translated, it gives CSASWRNQETQYF.

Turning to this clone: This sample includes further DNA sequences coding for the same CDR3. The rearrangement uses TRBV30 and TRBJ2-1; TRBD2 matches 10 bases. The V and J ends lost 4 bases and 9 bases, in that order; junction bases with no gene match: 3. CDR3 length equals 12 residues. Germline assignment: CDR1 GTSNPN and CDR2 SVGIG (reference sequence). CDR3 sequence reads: CAWTSGSREQFF. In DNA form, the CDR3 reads TGTGCCTGGACTAGCGGGAGTCGTGAGCAGTTCTTC.

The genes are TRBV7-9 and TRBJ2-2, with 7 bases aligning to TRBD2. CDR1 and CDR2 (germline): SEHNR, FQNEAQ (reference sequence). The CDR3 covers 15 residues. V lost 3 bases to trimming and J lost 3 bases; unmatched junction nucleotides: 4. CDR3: CASSFGTTHTGELFF. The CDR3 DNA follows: TGTGCCAGCAGCTTCGGGACTACACACACCGGGGAGCTGTTTTTT.

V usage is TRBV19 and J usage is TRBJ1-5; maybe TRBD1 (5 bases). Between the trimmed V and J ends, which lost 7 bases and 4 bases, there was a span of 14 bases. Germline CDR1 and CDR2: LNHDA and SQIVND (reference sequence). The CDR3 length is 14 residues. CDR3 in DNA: TGTGCCAGTACCGCGGGACGGCTGAATCAGCCCCAGCATTTT. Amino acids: CASTAGRLNQPQHF.

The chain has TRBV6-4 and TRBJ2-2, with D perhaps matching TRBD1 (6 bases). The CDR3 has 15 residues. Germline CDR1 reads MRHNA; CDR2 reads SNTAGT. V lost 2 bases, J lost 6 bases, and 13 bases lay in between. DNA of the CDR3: TGTGCCAGCAGTGACCCGTACAGGGCTCCCGGGGAGCTGTTTTTT. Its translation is CASSDPYRAPGELFF.

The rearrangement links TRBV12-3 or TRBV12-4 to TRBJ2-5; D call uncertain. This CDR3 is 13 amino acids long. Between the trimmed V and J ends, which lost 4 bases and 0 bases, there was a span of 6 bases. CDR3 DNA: TGTGCCAGCAGTTACGCGTACCAAGAGACCCAGTACTTC. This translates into CASSYAYQETQYF.

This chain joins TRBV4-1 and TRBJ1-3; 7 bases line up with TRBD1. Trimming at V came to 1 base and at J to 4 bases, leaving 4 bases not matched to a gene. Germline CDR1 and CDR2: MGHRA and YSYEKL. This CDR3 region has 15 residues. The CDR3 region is CASSQGWTGGNTIYF. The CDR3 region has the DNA TGCGCCAGCAGCCAAGGGTGGACAGGAGGAAACACCATATATTTT.

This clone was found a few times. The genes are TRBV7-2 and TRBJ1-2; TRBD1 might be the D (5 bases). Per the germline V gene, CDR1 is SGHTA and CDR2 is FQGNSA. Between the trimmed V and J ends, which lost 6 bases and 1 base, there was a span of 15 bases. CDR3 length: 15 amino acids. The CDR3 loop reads CASRSRGALNYGYTF. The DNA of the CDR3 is TGTGCCAGCAGGTCCCGTGGGGCGCTTAACTATGGCTACACCTTC.

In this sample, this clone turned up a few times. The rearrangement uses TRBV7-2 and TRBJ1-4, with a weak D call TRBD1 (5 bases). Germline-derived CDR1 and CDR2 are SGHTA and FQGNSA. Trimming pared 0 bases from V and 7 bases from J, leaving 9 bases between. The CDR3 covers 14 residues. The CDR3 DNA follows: TGTGCCAGCAGCTTAGCAGGGGCTGGTGAAAAACTGTTTTTT. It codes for CASSLAGAGEKLFF.

CDR3 nucleotide sequence: TGTGCCAGCAGCGACAGGTTCTATGGCTACACCTTC. This codes for CASSDRFYGYTF. The chain recombines TRBV14 with TRBJ1-2; D might be TRBD1 (6 bases). The V gene lost 5 bases and the J gene lost 4 bases, with 8 bases spanning the gap. Germline loops: CDR1 SGHDN, CDR2 FVKESK. The CDR3 runs 12 residues.

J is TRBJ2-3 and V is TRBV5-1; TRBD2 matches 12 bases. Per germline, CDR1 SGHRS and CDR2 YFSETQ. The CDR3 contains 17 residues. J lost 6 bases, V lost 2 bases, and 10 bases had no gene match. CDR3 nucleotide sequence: TGCGCCAGCAGCTTACTACTAGCGGGGGGCTCCGGGGATACGCAGTATTTT. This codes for CASSLLLAGGSGDTQYF. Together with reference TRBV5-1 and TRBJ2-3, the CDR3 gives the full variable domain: KAGVTQTPRYLIKTRGQQVTLSCSPISGHRSVSWYQQTPGQGLQFLFEYFSETQRNKGNFPGRFSGRQFSNSRSEMNVSTLELGDSALYLCASSLLLAGGSGDTQYFGPGTRLTVL.

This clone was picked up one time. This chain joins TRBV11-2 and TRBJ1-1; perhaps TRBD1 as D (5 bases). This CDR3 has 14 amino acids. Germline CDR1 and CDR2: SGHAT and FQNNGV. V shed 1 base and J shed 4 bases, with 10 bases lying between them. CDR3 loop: CASSLAQGGTEAFF. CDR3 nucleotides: TGTGCCAGCAGCTTAGCTCAGGGCGGCACTGAAGCTTTCTTT.

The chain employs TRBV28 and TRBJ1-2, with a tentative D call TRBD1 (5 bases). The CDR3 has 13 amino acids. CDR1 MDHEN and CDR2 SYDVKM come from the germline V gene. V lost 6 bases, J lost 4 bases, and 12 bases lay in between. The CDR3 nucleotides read TGTGCCAGCAGCCGGAAAGACAGCTATGGCTACACCTTC. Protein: CASSRKDSYGYTF.

The CDR3 spells CASSLADMGNTIYF. CDR3 bases: TGCGCCAGCAGCTTGGCAGATATGGGAAACACCATATATTTT. The rearrangement links TRBV5-1 to TRBJ1-3; D is unclear. V lost 0 bases to trimming and J lost 4 bases, with 8 bases between them. The germline V gene encodes CDR1 SGHRS and CDR2 YFSETQ. The CDR3 length is 14 residues. Looking up the rest from reference TRBV5-1 and TRBJ1-3 gives the full variable domain: KAGVTQTPRYLIKTRGQQVTLSCSPISGHRSVSWYQQTPGQGLQFLFEYFSETQRNKGNFPGRFSGRQFSNSRSEMNVSTLELGDSALYLCASSLADMGNTIYFGEGSWLTVV.

DNA for the CDR3: TGTGCCAGCAGTTATTCATCCCGCGGTTCACCCCTCCACTTT. Encoded protein: CASSYSSRGSPLHF. V and J are TRBV6-5 and TRBJ1-6; no reliable D call. V lost 3 bases and J 9 bases, leaving 12 bases between the germline ends. Germline V gene sequence: CDR1 MNHEY, CDR2 SVGAGI. The CDR3 sequence is 14 residues long.